The 28 T cell receptor beta chains below were found in one sample sequenced in a study of blood T cell repertoires in COVID-19. Profiling relied on immunoSEQ multiplex PCR, and the TCRdb table lists in-frame clones only, not all of them. The sample includes some 300,000 clones, about 91% of them seen just once. Sequenced: peripheral blood. These receptor sequences come from a woman aged 25 to 39 who had recovered from COVID-19.

The chain is built from TRBV5-4 and TRBJ2-5; 7 bases agree with TRBD1. Germline V gives CDR1 SGHNT, CDR2 YYREEE (reference sequence). With 3 bases clipped from V and 0 bases from J, the junction kept 2 bases outside the gene matches. The CDR3 extends over 14 amino acids. The CDR3 here is CASSSTGYQETQYF. The CDR3 region has the DNA TGTGCCAGCAGCTCGACAGGGTACCAAGAGACCCAGTACTTC.

This clone has only one observation. The chain links TRBV10-3 to TRBJ1-2; no clear D. This CDR3 is 14 amino acids long. CDR1 and CDR2 from the germline V gene are ENHRY and SYGVKD. V lost 0 bases and J 5 bases, leaving 10 bases between the germline ends. The CDR3 DNA reads as TGTGCCATCAGTGAGTCGATGGCAGGATATGGCTACACCTTC. Its translation: CAISESMAGYGYTF.

The chain recombines TRBV6-6 with TRBJ1-5; D gene ambiguous. Germline V gene lookup returns CDR1 MNHNY and CDR2 SVGAGI (reference sequence). The CDR3 covers 16 residues. Trimming took off 4 bases at V and 0 bases at J, with 13 bases between the two ends. CDR3 protein: CASSLPRANSNQPQHF. The CDR3 DNA reads TGTGCCAGCAGTTTACCGCGGGCAAATAGCAATCAGCCCCAGCATTTT.

The rearrangement links TRBV5-6 to TRBJ1-4; 7 bases are shared with TRBD1. This CDR3 has 14 residues. The V and J ends lost 3 bases and 5 bases, in that order; junction bases with no gene match: 4. CDR1 SGHDT and CDR2 YYEEEE come from the germline V gene. The DNA of the CDR3 is TGTGCCAGCAGCTCAAGGGGGCCAAATGAAAAACTGTTTTTT. Translation gives CASSSRGPNEKLFF.

This clone occurred a few times. The sample carries other DNA sequences with the same CDR3. V and J are TRBV24-1 and TRBJ1-4; D may be TRBD1 (6 bases). CDR3 length: 14 residues. Per germline, CDR1 KGHDR and CDR2 SFDVKD. V was trimmed by 4 bases and J by 7 bases, leaving 12 bases between them. CDR3 nucleotide sequence: TGTGCCACCAGTGACAGGGGAAACAGTGAAAAACTGTTTTTT. Translated: CATSDRGNSEKLFF.

V usage is TRBV10-1 and J usage is TRBJ2-7; 7 bases are a match to TRBD1. Germline values: CDR1 WNHNN, CDR2 SYGVQD (reference sequence). Germline trimming cut 6 bases from V and 2 bases from J; bases unmatched to any gene: 4. This CDR3 is 13 amino acids long. The CDR3 DNA sequence: TGCGCCAGCAGCCAGGGGGTTCCCTACGAGCAGTACTTC. Translated: CASSQGVPYEQYF.

The chain combines TRBV19 with TRBJ2-2; D not certain. V was clipped by 5 bases and J by 3 bases, with 7 bases between them. The CDR3 spans 13 residues. Germline lookup yields CDR1 LNHDA and CDR2 SQIVND (reference sequence). The CDR3 region is CASSLSDTGELFF. The CDR3, as DNA: TGTGCCAGTAGTCTCTCAGACACCGGGGAGCTGTTTTTT.

In this sample, this clone turned up a few times. The genes are TRBV24-1 and TRBJ1-2; D unclear. Germline lookup yields CDR1 KGHDR and CDR2 SFDVKD. V lost 2 bases, J lost 5 bases, and 5 bases lay in between. The CDR3 has 12 amino acids. CDR3 DNA: TGTGCCACCAGTGATTCGGAGTATGGCTACACCTTC. Protein product: CATSDSEYGYTF.

The chain uses TRBV23-1 and TRBJ2-5; the match to TRBD1 covers 8 bases. TRBV23-1 is an ORF; its function is uncertain. Losses at the gene ends were 6 bases for V and 2 bases for J; bases not matched to a gene: 8. The CDR3 length is 15 residues. For the CDR3, the DNA is TGCGCCAGCAGCCTCAGGGGGCCCTCGCAAGAGACCCAGTACTTC. Encoded protein: CASSLRGPSQETQYF.

The gene calls are TRBV28 and TRBJ1-6; 9 bases are a match to TRBD1. CDR3 length: 14 residues. The V gene's germline CDR1 is MDHEN and CDR2 SYDVKM. Losses at the gene ends were 10 bases for V and 11 bases for J; bases not matched to a gene: 12. The CDR3 here is CATTPGQGFTPLHF. In DNA, the CDR3 is TGTGCCACAACGCCGGGACAGGGTTTTACACCCCTCCACTTT.

The CDR3 reads CAWAGAVGGYTF. The CDR3 DNA follows: TGTGCCTGGGCAGGGGCGGTGGGAGGCTACACCTTC. The rearrangement joins TRBV30 to TRBJ1-2; weak D call: TRBD1 (6 bases). CDR3 length equals 12 residues. Germline V gene data show CDR1 as GTSNPN and CDR2 as SVGIG (reference sequence). Trimming pared 5 bases from V and 8 bases from J, leaving 15 bases between.

V is TRBV9 and J is TRBJ2-3; TRBD2 might be the D (5 bases). This CDR3 region has 15 residues. V was clipped by 4 bases and J by 2 bases, with 14 bases between them. Per germline, CDR1 SGDLS and CDR2 YYNGEE. This CDR3 is CASSTRTQTTDTQYF. The CDR3 bases are TGTGCCAGCAGCACGCGGACTCAGACCACAGATACGCAGTATTTT. The whole variable domain, filled in from reference TRBV9 and TRBJ2-3, reads DSGVTQTPKHLITATGQRVTLRCSPRSGDLSVYWYQQSLDQGLQFLIQYYNGEERAKGNILERFSAQQFPDLHSELNLSSLELGDSALYFCASSTRTQTTDTQYFGPGTRLTVL.

This rearrangement joins TRBV4-1 to TRBJ2-3; 15 bases are a match to TRBD2. The germline CDR1 and CDR2 sequences are MGHRA and YSYEKL. V gave up 4 bases and J gave up 4 bases; unmatched junction bases: 9. The CDR3 consists of 18 residues. The CDR3 DNA reads as TGCGCCAGCAGCCCGCGGACTAGCGGGGGGGCCACGGCAGATACGCAGTATTTT. Protein: CASSPRTSGGATADTQYF.

There are a few counts of this clone. The gene calls are TRBV29-1 and TRBJ1-2; D gene uncertain. CDR3 length equals 13 residues. Germline CDR1 reads SQVTM; CDR2 reads ANQGSEA. V lost 3 bases and J lost 4, with 12 bases in between. The chain's CDR3 is CSVDAGLGYGYTF. For the CDR3, the DNA is TGCAGCGTTGACGCGGGTCTGGGCTATGGCTACACCTTC. Drawing the rest from reference TRBV29-1 and TRBJ1-2, the complete variable domain is SAVISQKPSRDICQRGTSLTIQCQVDSQVTMMFWYRQQPGQSLTLIATANQGSEATYESGFVIDKFPISRPNLTFSTLTVSNMSPEDSSIYLCSVDAGLGYGYTFGSGTRLTVV.

The chain uses TRBV6-5 and TRBJ2-7; weak D call: TRBD1 (7 bases). The CDR3 spans 15 residues. Germline lookup yields CDR1 MNHEY and CDR2 SVGAGI. The V gene lost 0 bases and the J gene lost 2 bases, with 11 bases spanning the gap. The CDR3 region has the DNA TGTGCCAGCAGTTACTCCGGCAGGGGGGCCTACGAGCAGTACTTC. Its translation is CASSYSGRGAYEQYF.

The chain is built from TRBV19 and TRBJ2-7; tentatively, D is TRBD2 (6 bases). The CDR3 is made up of 13 amino acids. Germline CDR1 and CDR2: LNHDA and SQIVND (reference sequence). The V end lost 3 bases, the J end lost 12 bases, and 18 bases lay between the germline ends. This chain's CDR3 is CASSIEAGFSRYF. CDR3 DNA sequence: TGTGCCAGTAGTATCGAGGCGGGGTTTTCTCGGTACTTC.

The chain couples TRBV4-2 to TRBJ1-5, with 7 bases matching TRBD1. CDR1 LGHNA and CDR2 YNFKEQ come from the germline V gene. V lost 0 bases, J lost 7 bases, and 6 bases stayed unmatched. The CDR3 is 15 residues long. CDR3 protein: CASSQDWDSAQPQHF. CDR3 sequence (DNA): TGTGCCAGCAGCCAAGATTGGGACAGTGCCCAGCCCCAGCATTTT.

The V and J genes are TRBV2 and TRBJ2-3; TRBD1 is a possible D gene (6 bases). V was shortened by 3 bases and J by 4 bases, with 11 bases between the two germline ends. This CDR3 contains 14 residues. Per the germline V gene, CDR1 is SNHLY and CDR2 is FYNNEI. CDR3 sequence: CASSDEQGADTQYF. The CDR3 nucleotides read TGTGCCAGCAGTGACGAACAGGGAGCAGATACGCAGTATTTT.

The chain links TRBV7-7 to TRBJ2-3; D possibly corresponds to TRBD2 (6 bases). Between the trimmed V and J ends, which lost 3 bases and 6 bases, there was a span of 13 bases. Germline V gives CDR1 SSHAT, CDR2 FNYEAQ (reference sequence). This CDR3 is 14 amino acids long. CDR3 region: CASSFGTPEDTQYF. CDR3 DNA: TGTGCCAGCAGCTTCGGGACTCCGGAGGATACGCAGTATTTT.

This chain connects TRBV7-3 to TRBJ2-3, with 9 bases aligning to TRBD2. In germline, CDR1 is SGHTA, CDR2 FQGTGA. This CDR3 contains 18 residues. V was pared by 5 bases and J by 4 bases, with 16 bases of the junction left unmatched. CDR3 nucleotides: TGTGCCAGCAGCCAAATCCCCGGGACTAGCTTTTATTCAGATACGCAGTATTTT. Protein product: CASSQIPGTSFYSDTQYF.

This clone was counted a single time. The CDR3 protein is CATSGRSGGSYNEQFF. As DNA, the CDR3 is TGTGCCACCTCCGGACGTAGCGGGGGGTCCTACAATGAGCAGTTCTTC. The J gene is TRBJ2-1, the V gene TRBV24-1; 10 bases agree with TRBD2. The germline V gene has CDR1 KGHDR and CDR2 SFDVKD. The ends lost 9 bases at V and 1 base at J; junction bases unmatched: 8. The CDR3 is 16 residues long.

The chain recombines TRBV28 with TRBJ2-2; possible D gene TRBD2, 5 bases. CDR1 MDHEN and CDR2 SYDVKM come from the germline V gene. The CDR3 is 11 amino acids. The V end was cut by 2 bases, the J end by 12 bases, with 7 bases between. The CDR3 loop is CASSLTGKLFF. CDR3 coding DNA: TGTGCCAGCAGTTTAACGGGGAAGCTGTTTTTT.

A word on this clone: Distinct nucleotide sequences in the sample also encode this CDR3. The chain uses TRBV2 and TRBJ2-2, with 7 bases that match TRBD1. Germline V gene sequence: CDR1 SNHLY, CDR2 FYNNEI. V trimming: 3 bases; J trimming: 3 bases; junction bases outside the gene matches: 7. This CDR3 is 16 amino acids long. As DNA, the CDR3 is TGTGCCAGCAGTGAGGGCAGGGGGTTGGACACCGGGGAGCTGTTTTTT. This sequence encodes CASSEGRGLDTGELFF. The whole variable domain, filled in from reference TRBV2 and TRBJ2-2, reads EPEVTQTPSHQVTQMGQEVILRCVPISNHLYFYWYRQILGQKVEFLVSFYNNEISEKSEIFDDQFSVERPDGSNFTLKIRSTKLEDSAMYFCASSEGRGLDTGELFFGEGSRLTVL.

The V gene is TRBV7-8, the J gene TRBJ1-5, with D possibly being TRBD1 (6 bases). Germline CDR1 and CDR2: SGHVS and FQNEAQ. V gave up 5 bases and J gave up 3 bases, with 8 bases separating them. CDR3 length: 13 residues. The CDR3 protein is CASSRTVNQPQHF. CDR3 bases: TGTGCCAGCAGCCGGACAGTCAATCAGCCCCAGCATTTT.

J is TRBJ2-5 and V is TRBV24-1, with D possibly matching TRBD1 (6 bases). CDR1 is KGHDR and CDR2 is SFDVKD in the germline V gene. The V gene lost 4 bases and the J gene lost 2 bases, with 13 bases spanning the gap. The CDR3 consists of 15 residues. In DNA form, the CDR3 reads TGTGCCACCAGTGACGCACAGGGATTTCAAGAGACCCAGTACTTC. As protein: CATSDAQGFQETQYF.

Here the CDR3 reads CATSDLPGQGVHNSPLHF. The CDR3 nucleotides are TGTGCCACCAGTGATTTGCCGGGACAGGGAGTCCATAATTCACCCCTCCACTTT. This chain links TRBV24-1 with TRBJ1-6; 9 bases line up with TRBD1. Germline V gives CDR1 KGHDR, CDR2 SFDVKD. This CDR3 comprises 18 residues. V was pared by 0 bases and J by 5 bases, with 7 bases of the junction left unmatched.

V usage is TRBV2 and J usage is TRBJ1-1; D not certain. Germline CDR1 reads SNHLY; CDR2 reads FYNNEI. V gave up 0 bases and J gave up 7 bases, with 9 bases separating them. The CDR3 is 13 amino acids. CDR3 DNA: TGTGCCAGCAGTGAAGCCTGGGGAGGTGAAGCTTTCTTT. Translation gives CASSEAWGGEAFF.

The chain couples TRBV6-5 to TRBJ1-1; a possible D gene is TRBD1 (6 bases). CDR1 is MNHEY and CDR2 is SVGAGI in the germline V gene. There are 11 residues in the CDR3. The V end was cut by 7 bases, the J end by 8 bases, with 11 bases between. CDR3 DNA: TGTGCCAGCATCAACAGGGTGGAAGCTTTCTTT. Amino acid sequence: CASINRVEAFF.